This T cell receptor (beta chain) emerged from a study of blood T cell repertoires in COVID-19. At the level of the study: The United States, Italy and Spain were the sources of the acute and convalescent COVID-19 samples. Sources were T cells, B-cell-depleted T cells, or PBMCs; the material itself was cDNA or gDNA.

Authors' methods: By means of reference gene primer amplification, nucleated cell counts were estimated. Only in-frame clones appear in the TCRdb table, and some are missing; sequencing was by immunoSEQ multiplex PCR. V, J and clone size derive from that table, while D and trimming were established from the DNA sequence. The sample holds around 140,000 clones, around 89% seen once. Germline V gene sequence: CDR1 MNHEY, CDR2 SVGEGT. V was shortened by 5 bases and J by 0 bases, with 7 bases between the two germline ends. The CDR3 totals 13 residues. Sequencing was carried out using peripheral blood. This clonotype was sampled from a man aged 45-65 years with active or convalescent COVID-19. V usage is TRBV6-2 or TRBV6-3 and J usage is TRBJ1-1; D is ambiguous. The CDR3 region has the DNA TGTGCCAGCAGTCAACAACTGAACACTGAAGCTTTCTTT. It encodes CASSQQLNTEAFF.